This TCR beta chain was obtained from a study of beta chain features in type 1 diabetes. The study's findings and limits: All four CD4+ subsets from Type 1 diabetes patients carried moderately but significantly shorter TCRB CDR3s.

As every portion of the isolated RNA was reverse transcribed, the sequencing read expressed TCRB transcripts. Only in-frame clones appear in the TCRdb table, and some are missing; sequencing was by immunoSEQ multiplex PCR. The profile shows 200,000 to 250,000 clones, roughly 17% of them singletons. Sorting based on CD45RO/CCR7/CD25/CD127/CD95/CD27 separated CD4+ naive, central memory, regulatory and stem cell-like memory cells. Of note for this clone: Its antigen is currently unknown.

There are 15 residues in the CDR3. Germline assignment: CDR1 SQVTM and CDR2 ANQGSEA. Trimming cost V 8 bases and J 9 bases; bases outside gene matches: 15. The sequence was collected from a man aged 25 to 40 with type 1 diabetes. The chain couples TRBV29-1 to TRBJ2-1; 11 nucleotides match TRBD2. Sequencing input: naive CD4+ T cells from blood. The CDR3 bases are TGCAGCTCACCTCCAACGAGGCTAGCGGGAGGTGAGCAGTTCTTC. It translates to CSSPPTRLAGGEQFF.